The sequence of this TCR beta chain was determined in a study of blood T cells in healthy people across ages. Approximately 10 milliliters was the volume of peripheral blood drawn from each donor. Regarding the study as a whole: Diversity of TCR beta correlated strongly with naive T cell percentage.

Combining a sample-barcoded 5' primer with a J-beta primer mix, a second PCR ran for roughly 7 to 12 cycles. Each cDNA molecule received a tag from a template-switch adaptor that had 12 random nucleotides. No fewer than 3 million CDR3-containing paired-end reads came from each sample. TCRdb processed the 5' RACE reads anew with MiXCR; each CDR3 protein has one entry. The sample lists around 670,000 distinct CDR3 sequences, 25% to 30% occurring once. To note about this clonotype: The antigen remains unidentified. Given a much more abundant clone one base away, this may be a read error.

The source material was blood. This clonotype was sampled from a woman older than 75 in good health.

The CDR3 sequence is CASSLQPRAPDEQFF. CDR3 nucleotides: TGTGCCAGCAGCTTACAACCTAGGGCCCCAGATGAGCAGTTCTTC. The chain recombines TRBV7-6 with TRBJ2-1; D gene ambiguous. Per the germline V gene, CDR1 is SGHVS and CDR2 is FNYEAQ. The V gene lost 2 bases and the J gene lost 8 bases, with 16 bases spanning the gap. The CDR3 loop spans 15 amino acids.